A single sample is the source of the 29 T cell receptor beta chains below, sequenced in a study of CD8+CD57+ T cells in acquired aplastic anemia. The template for TCR beta VDJ and CDR3 sequence profiling was genomic DNA. MiXCR, run by TCRdb on the reads, gives a single entry per CDR3 protein. The data show more than 150,000 distinct CDR3 sequences, with more than 45% seen just once and 3.2% held by the top ten. Whoever was chosen for sequencing had shown CD8+CD57+ cell expansion by flow cytometry. Sequencing input: sorted CD4+, CD8+, or CD8+CD57+ T cells (not recorded which) from PBMCs. These receptors all stem from a human donor with aplastic anemia.

This clonotype has at least ten counts. This rearrangement joins TRBV2 to TRBJ1-3, with D tentatively TRBD1 (6 bases). Germline values: CDR1 SNHLY, CDR2 FYNNEI. This CDR3 has 16 residues. Trimming removed 6 bases from V and 2 bases from J, with 17 bases in between. CDR3 residues: CASSLAGGHPGNTIYF. CDR3 DNA: TGTGCCAGCAGCTTGGCCGGGGGACATCCTGGAAACACCATATATTTT.

This clonotype was recorded at least ten times. The rearrangement links TRBV20-1 to TRBJ2-1; D is uncertain. The CDR3 sequence is 14 residues long. Trimming removed 6 bases from V and 0 bases from J, with 12 bases in between. In germline, CDR1 is DFQATT, CDR2 SNEGSKA (reference sequence). CDR3 in DNA: TGCAGTGCGCGGCCTAGTAGCTCCTACAATGAGCAGTTCTTC. Its translation: CSARPSSSYNEQFF.

The genes are TRBV7-8 and TRBJ1-5, with TRBD1 matching 7 bases. The V gene's germline CDR1 is SGHVS and CDR2 FQNEAQ. The CDR3 has 14 amino acids. Trimming took 4 bases from V and 6 from J; bases not matched to a gene: 6. Here the CDR3 DNA reads TGTGCCAGCAGCTCGGACAGGATCGGTCAGCCCCAGCATTTT. Protein sequence: CASSSDRIGQPQHF.

The chain employs TRBV19 and TRBJ2-5, with D possibly matching TRBD2 (6 bases). The CDR3 consists of 19 residues. V lost 5 bases to trimming and J lost 1 base, with 26 bases between them. Germline CDR1 reads LNHDA; CDR2 reads SQIVND (reference sequence). The CDR3 loop is CASSVGRRVSQVSQETQYF. DNA of the CDR3: TGTGCCAGTAGTGTTGGACGGAGGGTGTCTCAGGTCTCCCAAGAGACCCAGTACTTC.

The table lists this clonotype with a few counts. This chain connects TRBV7-2 to TRBJ2-7; a weak D match, TRBD1 (6 bases). The germline CDR1 and CDR2 sequences are SGHTA and FQGNSA. With 5 bases removed from V and 3 bases from J, the gap between germline ends came to 14 bases. The CDR3 contains 14 residues. CDR3: CASSLGSGVYEQYF. In DNA, the CDR3 is TGTGCCAGCAGCCTCGGTTCAGGGGTCTACGAGCAGTACTTC.

The chain combines TRBV15 with TRBJ2-4, with D tentatively TRBD1 or TRBD2 (6 bases each). V was shortened by 9 bases and J by 1 base, with 19 bases between the two germline ends. Germline assignment: CDR1 LNHNV and CDR2 YYDKDF (reference sequence). There are 16 residues in the CDR3. This CDR3 is CATKPRGDTAKNIQYF. The CDR3 DNA is TGTGCCACTAAGCCGAGGGGGGACACGGCCAAAAACATTCAGTACTTC.

The table lists this clonotype with many counts. The genes are TRBV12-3 or TRBV12-4 and TRBJ2-2, with D perhaps matching TRBD1 (6 bases). The ends were cut back, 5 bases at V and 0 bases at J, with 10 bases in the middle. The CDR3 is 15 amino acids. The CDR3: CASSPRQANTGELFF. The CDR3 nucleotides read TGTGCCAGCAGTCCCCGACAGGCGAACACCGGGGAGCTGTTTTTT.

The chain joins TRBV7-7 to TRBJ2-5; D may be TRBD1 (5 bases). The CDR3 loop spans 11 amino acids. Trimming removed 2 bases from V and 10 bases from J, with 8 bases in between. Germline V CDR1 and CDR2: SSHAT, FNYEAQ (reference sequence). CDR3 bases: TGTGCCAGCAGCTTATCAGGGATCCAGTACTTC. Translation gives CASSLSGIQYF. The whole variable domain, remainder taken from reference TRBV7-7 and TRBJ2-5, is GAGVSQSPRYKVTKRGQDVTLRCDPISSHATLYWYQQALGQGPEFLTYFNYEAQPDKSGLPSDRFSAERPEGSISTLTIQRTEQRDSAMYRCASSLSGIQYFGPGTRLLVL.

This clonotype was seen repeatedly, ten times or more. V and J are TRBV6-1 and TRBJ2-5, with 12 bases aligning to TRBD2. Germline CDR1 and CDR2: MNHNS and SASEGT. The CDR3 is made up of 16 amino acids. Losses at the gene ends were 4 bases for V and 5 bases for J; bases not matched to a gene: 8. The CDR3 sequence: CASSATSGGPGETQYF. Written as DNA, the CDR3 is TGTGCCAGCAGTGCAACTAGCGGGGGGCCGGGTGAGACCCAGTACTTC.

Ten or more counts support this clonotype. The V and J genes are TRBV5-6 and TRBJ2-5; 8 nucleotides align to TRBD2. Germline V gene data show CDR1 as SGHDT and CDR2 as YYEEEE. The V and J ends lost 4 bases and 5 bases, in that order; junction bases with no gene match: 7. This CDR3 is built from 14 residues. The CDR3 nucleotides read TGTGCCAGCAGCGGGATGGCGGGAGGTGAGACCCAGTACTTC. Translated, it gives CASSGMAGGETQYF.

About this clonotype: At one end, the junction sequence differs from germline, possibly due to a read error. V and J are TRBV6-4 and TRBJ1-2; 7 positions agree with TRBD1. This CDR3 has 13 amino acids. CDR1 and CDR2 from the germline V gene are MRHNA and SNTAGT. CDR3 coding DNA: TGTGCCAGCAGAAACGACAGGGTGCTTGGCTACGCCTTC. Protein sequence: CASRNDRVLGYAF.

This clonotype was seen repeatedly, ten times or more. V gene TRBV12-3 or TRBV12-4 combines with J gene TRBJ1-2, with D maybe TRBD1 (6 bases). V lost 4 bases and J 3 bases, leaving 15 bases between the germline ends. This CDR3 region has 15 residues. The CDR3 loop reads CASSSVSGGHYGYTF. Here the CDR3 DNA reads TGTGCCAGCAGTTCCGTCTCGGGGGGGCACTATGGCTACACCTTC.

V gene TRBV24-1 combines with J gene TRBJ1-1, with a tentative D call TRBD1 (5 bases). CDR3 size: 12 residues. Trimming stripped 0 bases from V and 12 bases from J, with 10 bases between. The germline gives CDR1 KGHDR, CDR2 SFDVKD. The CDR3 DNA follows: TGTGCCACCAGTGATTTGACAGGTAGAACTTTCTTT. The encoded protein is CATSDLTGRTFF.

In DNA, the CDR3 is TGTGCCAGCAGCCAAGGACAGTCCTACGAGCAGTACTTC. Protein sequence: CASSQGQSYEQYF. This chain links TRBV7-8 with TRBJ2-7; TRBD1 might be the D (6 bases). With 5 bases removed from V and 1 base from J, the gap between germline ends came to 9 bases. The CDR3 covers 13 residues. In germline, CDR1 is SGHVS, CDR2 FQNEAQ.

This chain uses TRBV2 with TRBJ2-7; 7 nucleotides align to TRBD2. There are 15 residues in the CDR3. CDR1 is SNHLY and CDR2 is FYNNEI in the germline V gene. Trimming cost V 5 bases and J 2 bases; bases outside gene matches: 9. The CDR3 bases are TGTGCCAGCAGTTTTGGACCAGCGGGAACCTACGAGCAGTACTTC. Encoded protein: CASSFGPAGTYEQYF.

This clonotype was picked up many times. This chain links TRBV9 with TRBJ1-2; D might be TRBD1 (6 bases). CDR3 length: 15 residues. CDR1 and CDR2 (germline): SGDLS, YYNGEE. Trimming shortened V by 3 bases and J by 6 bases, and 18 bases separated the two germline ends. Here the CDR3 DNA reads TGTGCCAGCAGCGCAACCCTACAGGGCCGGAATGGCTACACCTTC. This sequence encodes CASSATLQGRNGYTF.

This clonotype has at least ten counts. The V gene is TRBV7-9, the J gene TRBJ1-5; D unclear. The CDR3 runs 15 residues. CDR1 SEHNR and CDR2 FQNEAQ come from the germline V gene (reference sequence). V lost 3 bases and J lost 2, with 11 bases in between. CDR3 region: CASSFSELGNQPQHF. The CDR3 coding sequence is TGTGCCAGCAGCTTCTCGGAGTTAGGCAATCAGCCCCAGCATTTT.

The J gene is TRBJ2-3, the V gene TRBV20-1; 11 positions agree with TRBD1. The CDR3 totals 16 residues. Trimming removed 0 bases from V and 5 bases from J; junction bases left unmatched: 7. In germline, CDR1 is DFQATT, CDR2 SNEGSKA (reference sequence). The CDR3 loop reads CSARDSGQGVQDTQYF. In DNA, the CDR3 is TGCAGTGCTAGAGATTCGGGACAGGGGGTGCAAGATACGCAGTATTTT.

This clonotype was observed at least ten times. V usage is TRBV19 and J usage is TRBJ1-1; weak D call: TRBD1 (5 bases). Trimming took 6 bases from V and 5 from J, leaving 16 bases between them. There are 14 residues in the CDR3. The germline gives CDR1 LNHDA, CDR2 SQIVND (reference sequence). CDR3 in amino acids: CASRDSHLGTEAFF. The CDR3 coding sequence is TGTGCCAGTAGAGACAGCCACCTGGGGACTGAAGCTTTCTTT.

V is TRBV24-1 and J is TRBJ2-3; 9 positions match TRBD2. This CDR3 contains 15 residues. J lost 4 bases, V lost 4 bases, and 5 bases had no gene match. Per the germline V gene, CDR1 is KGHDR and CDR2 is SFDVKD. The CDR3 bases are TGTGCCACCAGTGAGGCGGGGGGGCCCGCAGATACGCAGTATTTT. The encoded protein is CATSEAGGPADTQYF.

V gene TRBV7-2 combines with J gene TRBJ1-2; D is unclear. The germline V and J ends were trimmed by 1 base and 3 bases, with 12 bases remaining between them. CDR3 size: 15 residues. CDR1 SGHTA and CDR2 FQGNSA come from the germline V gene. CDR3 sequence (DNA): TGTGCCAGCAGCTTAGGGCAGGCAGAGTACTATGGCTACACCTTC. Its translation: CASSLGQAEYYGYTF.

The chain joins TRBV10-1 to TRBJ2-7; D tentatively fits TRBD1 or TRBD2 (5 bases each). V lost 5 bases, J lost 3 bases, and 11 bases lay in between. There are 13 residues in the CDR3. CDR1 and CDR2 from the germline V gene are WNHNN and SYGVQD (reference sequence). DNA for the CDR3: TGCGCCAGCAGTAGAGGGGTCAACTACGAGCAGTACTTC. The encoded protein is CASSRGVNYEQYF.

With respect to this clonotype: At one end, the junction sequence differs from germline, possibly due to a read error. The chain links TRBV11-1 to TRBJ1-1; 10 nucleotides align to TRBD1. The germline gives CDR1 SGHAT, CDR2 FQDESV (reference sequence). The CDR3 contains 19 residues. The CDR3 sequence is CASSVAPTGTGAMNTEAFF. The DNA of the CDR3 is TGTGCCAGCAGCGTAGCCCCGACCGGGACAGGGGCGATGAACACTGAAGCTTTCTTT.

The CDR3 DNA reads TGTGCCAGCAGTATGAGGACAGGGGGTCGGCAGCCCCAGCATTTT. It is translated as CASSMRTGGRQPQHF. This rearrangement joins TRBV2 to TRBJ1-5; 10 nucleotides line up with TRBD1. J was trimmed by 7 bases and V by 5 bases; bases with no gene match: 8. Germline CDR1 and CDR2: SNHLY and FYNNEI. The CDR3 length is 15 residues.

The rearrangement links TRBV29-1 to TRBJ2-2, with D tentatively TRBD2 (5 bases). Trimming took 0 bases from V and 6 from J, leaving 14 bases between them. From germline, CDR1 is SQVTM and CDR2 ANQGSEA. This CDR3 region has 15 residues. CDR3 nucleotides: TGCAGCGTTGAAGAATCCAGCGGTGTGCCCGGGGAGCTGTTTTTT. Encoded protein: CSVEESSGVPGELFF.

As to this clonotype: This may be a read error, as it is one base from a much larger clone. The chain carries TRBV5-1 and TRBJ1-1; TRBD1 matches at 7 bases. The CDR3 totals 16 residues. The germline V gene has CDR1 SGHRS and CDR2 YFSETQ. For the CDR3, the DNA is TGCGCCAGCAGCTTGGGGCAGGGGGGAGATAACAATGAAGCTTTCTTT. It specifies CASSLGQGGDNNEAFF.

This clonotype has more than one count but fewer than ten. V and J are TRBV25-1 and TRBJ2-6; D possibly corresponds to TRBD2 (7 bases). The CDR3 has 17 amino acids. The V end was cut by 2 bases, the J end by 3 bases, with 14 bases between. Germline CDR1 reads MGHDK; CDR2 reads SYGVNS. The CDR3 region has the DNA TGTGCCAGCAGTGAAGGGGGGGCCGAGTGTGGGGCCAACGTCCTGACTTTC. Encoded protein: CASSEGGAECGANVLTF.

This clonotype came up once. The chain couples TRBV16 to TRBJ1-2; D might be TRBD1 (5 bases). Per the germline V gene, CDR1 is KGHSY and CDR2 is FQNENV. CDR3 length: 12 residues. The V end was cut by 6 bases, the J end by 8 bases, with 13 bases between. This chain's CDR3 is CASREGFEGYTF. The CDR3 nucleotides read TGTGCCAGCAGGGAGGGGTTTGAAGGCTACACCTTC. The full variable domain, rest sourced from reference TRBV16 and TRBJ1-2, is GEEVAQTPKHLVRGEGQKAKLYCAPIKGHSYVFWYQQVLKNEFKFLISFQNENVFDETGMPKERFSAKCLPNSPCSLEIQATKLEDSAVYFCASREGFEGYTFGSGTRLTVV.

The chain links TRBV2 to TRBJ1-2; D not certain. The CDR3 extends over 11 amino acids. The germline V gene has CDR1 SNHLY and CDR2 FYNNEI. Trimming took off 6 bases at V and 8 bases at J, with 10 bases between the two ends. The CDR3 reads CASSLGLGYTF. The CDR3 DNA follows: TGTGCCAGCAGCTTAGGCCTGGGCTACACCTTC.